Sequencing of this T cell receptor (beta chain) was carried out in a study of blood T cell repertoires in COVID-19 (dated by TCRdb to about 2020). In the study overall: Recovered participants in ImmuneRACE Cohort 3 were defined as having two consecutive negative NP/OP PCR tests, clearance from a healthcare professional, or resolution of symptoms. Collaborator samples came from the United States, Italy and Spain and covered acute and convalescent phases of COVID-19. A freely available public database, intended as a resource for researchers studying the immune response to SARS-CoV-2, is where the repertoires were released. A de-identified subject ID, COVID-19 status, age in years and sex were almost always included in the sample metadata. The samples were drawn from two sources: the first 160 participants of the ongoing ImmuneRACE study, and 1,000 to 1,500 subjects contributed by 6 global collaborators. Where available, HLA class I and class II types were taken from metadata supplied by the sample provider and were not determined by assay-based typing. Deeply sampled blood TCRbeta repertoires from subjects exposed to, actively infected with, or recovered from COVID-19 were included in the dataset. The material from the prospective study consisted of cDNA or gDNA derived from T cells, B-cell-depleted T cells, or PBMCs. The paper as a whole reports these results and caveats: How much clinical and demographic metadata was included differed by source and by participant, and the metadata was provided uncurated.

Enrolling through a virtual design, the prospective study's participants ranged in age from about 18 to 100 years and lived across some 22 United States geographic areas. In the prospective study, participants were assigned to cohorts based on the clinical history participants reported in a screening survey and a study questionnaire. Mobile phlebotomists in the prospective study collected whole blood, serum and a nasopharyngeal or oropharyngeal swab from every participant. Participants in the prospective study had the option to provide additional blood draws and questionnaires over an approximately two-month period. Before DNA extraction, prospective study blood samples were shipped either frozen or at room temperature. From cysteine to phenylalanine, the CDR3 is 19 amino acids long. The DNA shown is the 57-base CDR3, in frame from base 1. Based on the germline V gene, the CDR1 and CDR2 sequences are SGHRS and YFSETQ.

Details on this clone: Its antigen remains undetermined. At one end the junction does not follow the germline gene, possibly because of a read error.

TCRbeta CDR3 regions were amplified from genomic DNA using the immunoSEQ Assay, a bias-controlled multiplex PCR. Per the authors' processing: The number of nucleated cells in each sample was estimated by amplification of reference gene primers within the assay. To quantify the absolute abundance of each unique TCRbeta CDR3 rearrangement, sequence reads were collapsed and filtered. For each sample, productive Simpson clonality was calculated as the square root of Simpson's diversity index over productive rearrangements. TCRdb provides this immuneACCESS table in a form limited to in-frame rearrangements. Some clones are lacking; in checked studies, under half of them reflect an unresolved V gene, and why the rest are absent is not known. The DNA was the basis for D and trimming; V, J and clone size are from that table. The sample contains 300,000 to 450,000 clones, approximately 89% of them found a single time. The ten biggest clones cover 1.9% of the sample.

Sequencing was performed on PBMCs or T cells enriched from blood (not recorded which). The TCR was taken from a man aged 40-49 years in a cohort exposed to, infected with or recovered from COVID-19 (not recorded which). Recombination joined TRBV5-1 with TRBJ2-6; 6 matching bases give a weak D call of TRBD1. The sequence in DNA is TGCGCCAGCACCTTGGCCACAGGGTTCTCCAGCTCTGGGGCCAACGTCCTGACTTTC. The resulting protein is CASTLATGFSSSGANVLTF. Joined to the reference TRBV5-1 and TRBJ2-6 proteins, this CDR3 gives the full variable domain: KAGVTQTPRYLIKTRGQQVTLSCSPISGHRSVSWYQQTPGQGLQFLFEYFSETQRNKGNFPGRFSGRQFSNSRSEMNVSTLELGDSALYLCASTLATGFSSSGANVLTFGAGSRLTVL.